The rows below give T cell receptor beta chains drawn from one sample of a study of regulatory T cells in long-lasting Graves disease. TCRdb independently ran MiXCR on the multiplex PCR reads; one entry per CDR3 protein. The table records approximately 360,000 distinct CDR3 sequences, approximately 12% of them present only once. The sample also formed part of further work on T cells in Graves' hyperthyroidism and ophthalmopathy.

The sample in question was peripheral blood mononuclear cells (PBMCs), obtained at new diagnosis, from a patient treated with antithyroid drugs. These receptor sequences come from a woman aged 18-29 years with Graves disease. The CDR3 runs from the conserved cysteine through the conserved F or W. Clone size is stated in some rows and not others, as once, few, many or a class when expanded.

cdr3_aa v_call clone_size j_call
CASSRTSGGAGNEQFF TRBV12-3/TRBV12-4 many TRBJ2-1
CASSLEGSGGAVFPDTQYF TRBV5-1 . TRBJ2-3
CASSYFWRNKPDTQYF TRBV6-2/TRBV6-3 many TRBJ2-3
CASSRVLPKGELFF TRBV27 many TRBJ2-2
CASSGSGSPYNEQFF TRBV9 few TRBJ2-1
CASSELGVANTGELFF TRBV2 many TRBJ2-2
CASSLRTGGFTDTQYF TRBV11-2 many TRBJ2-3
CASSYIGLSRGRGYQETQYF TRBV6-2/TRBV6-3 many TRBJ2-5
CASSQPGRKQFF TRBV4-3 . TRBJ2-1
CASSLGGGTDTQYF TRBV12-3/TRBV12-4 many TRBJ2-3
CSARTVVVETQYF TRBV20-1 . TRBJ2-5
CASSTTSGSNEQFF TRBV6-2/TRBV6-3 many TRBJ2-1
CASSVDRGGNSPLHF TRBV7-6 many TRBJ1-6
CASSLNRGGTEAFF TRBV7-9 many TRBJ1-1
CATTERGNYGYTF TRBV19 few TRBJ1-2
CSVRDSPNYGYTF TRBV29-1 few TRBJ1-2